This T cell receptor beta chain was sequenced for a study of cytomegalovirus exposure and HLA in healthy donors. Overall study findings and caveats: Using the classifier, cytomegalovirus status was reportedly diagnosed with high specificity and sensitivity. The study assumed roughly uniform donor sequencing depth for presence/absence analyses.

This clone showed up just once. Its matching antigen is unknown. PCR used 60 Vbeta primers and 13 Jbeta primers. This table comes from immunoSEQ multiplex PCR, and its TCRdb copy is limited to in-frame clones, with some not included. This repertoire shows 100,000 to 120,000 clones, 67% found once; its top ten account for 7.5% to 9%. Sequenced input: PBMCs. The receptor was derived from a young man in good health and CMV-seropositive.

The CDR3 DNA reads TGTGCCAGCACAGGGGCCCCTTCCGTCAATGAGCAGTTCTTC. Its translation: CASTGAPSVNEQFF. The rearrangement uses TRBV2 and TRBJ2-1; D might be TRBD1 (6 bases). The CDR3 covers 14 residues. The germline V gene encodes CDR1 SNHLY and CDR2 FYNNEI. Trimming shortened V by 7 bases and J by 6 bases, and 16 bases separated the two germline ends.